The clone carrying this T cell receptor beta chain was seen a handful of times. Germline loops: CDR1 SGHKS, CDR2 YYEKEE (reference sequence). The CDR3 consists of 14 residues. Deletions cut 4 bases from V and 3 bases from J, with 14 bases between. The sample originates from a study of cytomegalovirus exposure and HLA in healthy donors. 60 Vbeta and 13 Jbeta primers were used in PCR. Here immunoSEQ multiplex PCR was the method, and the copy in TCRdb shows in-frame clones only, minus some. This sample has fewer than 130,000 clones, with about four fifths found just once. This clonotype was obtained from a woman aged 55-69 years in good health and CMV-seropositive. Sequencing used PBMCs. The J gene is TRBJ2-7, the V gene TRBV5-5; tentatively, D is TRBD1 (5 bases). CDR3 loop: CASSQNPTVYEQYF. DNA for the CDR3: TGTGCCAGCAGCCAAAATCCGACAGTCTACGAGCAGTACTTC. Based on the CDR3 plus reference TRBV5-5 and TRBJ2-7, the full variable domain is DAGVTQSPTHLIKTRGQQVTLRCSPISGHKSVSWYQQVLGQGPQFIFQYYEKEERGRGNFPDRFSARQFPNYSSELNVNALLLGDSALYLCASSQNPTVYEQYFGPGTRLTVT.